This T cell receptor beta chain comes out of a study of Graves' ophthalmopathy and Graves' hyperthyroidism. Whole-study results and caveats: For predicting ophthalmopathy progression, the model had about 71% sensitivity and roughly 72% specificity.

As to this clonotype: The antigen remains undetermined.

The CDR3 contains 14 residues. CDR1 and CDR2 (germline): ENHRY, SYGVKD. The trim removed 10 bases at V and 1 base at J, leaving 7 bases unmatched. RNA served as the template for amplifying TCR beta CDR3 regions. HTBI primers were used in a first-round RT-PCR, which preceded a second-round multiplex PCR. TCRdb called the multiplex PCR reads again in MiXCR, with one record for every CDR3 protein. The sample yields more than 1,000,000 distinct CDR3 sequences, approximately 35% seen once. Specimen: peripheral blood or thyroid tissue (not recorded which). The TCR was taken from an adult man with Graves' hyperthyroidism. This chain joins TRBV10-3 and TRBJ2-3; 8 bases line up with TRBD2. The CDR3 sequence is CATLSGGGTDTQYF. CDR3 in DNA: TGTGCCACCCTTTCGGGGGGGGGCACAGATACGCAGTATTTT.